This T cell receptor (beta chain) is drawn from a study of identical twins. This clonotype has only a few counts. MiXCR, applied by TCRdb to the 5' RACE reads, yields one record per CDR3 protein. The table lists some 500,000 distinct CDR3 sequences, 9% to 10% of them singletons. The data also belong to a second study, concerning yellow fever vaccine responses in identical twins.

The TCR was taken from a woman between 18 and 29 years old in good health. What was sequenced was PBMCs.

The CDR3 DNA reads as TGTGCCAGCAGCTCTCTCCGCGGCGGGGGGGCAGAGACCCAGTACTTC. This gives the protein CASSSLRGGGAETQYF. The genes are TRBV7-6 and TRBJ2-5; 9 bases map to TRBD2. The CDR3 has 16 amino acids. The trim removed 4 bases at V and 4 bases at J, leaving 10 bases unmatched. Germline V gives CDR1 SGHVS, CDR2 FNYEAQ. The full variable domain, with the rest looked up from reference TRBV7-6 and TRBJ2-5, is GAGVSQSPRYKVTKRGQDVALRCDPISGHVSLYWYRQALGQGPEFLTYFNYEAQQDKSGLPNDRFSAERPEGSISTLTIQRTEQRDSAMYRCASSSLRGGGAETQYFGPGTRLLVL.